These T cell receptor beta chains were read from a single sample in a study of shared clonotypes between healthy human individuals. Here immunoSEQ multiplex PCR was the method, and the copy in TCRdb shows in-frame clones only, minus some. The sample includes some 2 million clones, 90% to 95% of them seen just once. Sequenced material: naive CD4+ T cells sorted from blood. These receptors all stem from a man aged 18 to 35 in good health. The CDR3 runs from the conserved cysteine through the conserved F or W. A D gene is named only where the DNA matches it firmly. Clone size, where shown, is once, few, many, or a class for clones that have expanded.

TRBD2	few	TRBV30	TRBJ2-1	CASAGGVGSYNEQFF	TGTGCCTCCGCCGGGGGGGTCGGGTCCTACAATGAGCAGTTCTTC
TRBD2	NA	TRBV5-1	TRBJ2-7	CASRRGGLAGDEQYF	TGCGCCAGCAGGAGGGGAGGATTAGCGGGAGACGAGCAGTACTTC
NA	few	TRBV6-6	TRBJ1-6	CASSRDSNSPLHF	TGTGCCAGCAGTAGGGACTCTAATTCACCCCTCCACTTT
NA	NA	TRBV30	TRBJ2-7	CAWSFPTPEQYF	TGTGCCTGGAGTTTCCCCACCCCCGAGCAGTACTTC
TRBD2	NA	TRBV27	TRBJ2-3	CASRGLALTDTQYF	TGTGCCAGCAGGGGACTAGCGCTCACAGATACGCAGTATTTT
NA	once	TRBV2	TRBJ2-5	CASTADGRETQYF	TGTGCCAGCACGGCCGATGGGAGGGAGACCCAGTACTTC
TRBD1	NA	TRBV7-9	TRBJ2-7	CASSSGQGNYEQYF	TGTGCCAGCAGCTCCGGACAGGGCAACTACGAGCAGTACTTC
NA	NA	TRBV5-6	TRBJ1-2	CASSPGAGYYGGYTF	TGTGCCAGCAGCCCCGGGGCAGGGTACTATGGAGGCTACACCTTC
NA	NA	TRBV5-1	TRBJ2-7	CASSSTGQGEGKQYF	TGCGCCAGCAGCTCGACGGGACAAGGGGAGGGTAAGCAGTACTTC
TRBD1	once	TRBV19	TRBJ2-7	CASSKTGDYEQYF	TGTGCCAGTAGTAAGACAGGGGACTACGAGCAGTACTTC
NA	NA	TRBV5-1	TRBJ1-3	CASSPGPPTGNTIYF	TGCGCCAGCAGCCCGGGACCGCCGACTGGAAACACCATATATTTT
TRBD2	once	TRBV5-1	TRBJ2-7	CASSWEEREGLDEQYF	TGCGCCAGCAGCTGGGAGGAGCGGGAGGGCCTCGACGAGCAGTACTTC
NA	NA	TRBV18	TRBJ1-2	CASSPPTSYGYTF	TGTGCCAGCTCCCCTCCGACCTCCTATGGCTACACCTTC
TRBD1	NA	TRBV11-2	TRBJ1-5	CASSYGGQGKPSNQPQHF	TGTGCCAGCAGCTATGGGGGACAGGGGAAACCAAGCAATCAGCCCCAGCATTTT
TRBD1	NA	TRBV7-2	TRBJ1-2	CASSLEQGVNYGYTF	TGTGCCAGCAGCTTAGAACAGGGGGTTAACTATGGCTACACCTTC
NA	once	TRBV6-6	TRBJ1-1	CASIGTTEAFF	TGTGCCAGCATCGGAACGACTGAAGCTTTCTTT